These 23 T cell receptor beta chains were all obtained from the same sample, sequenced in a study of shared clonotypes between healthy human individuals. Sequencing used immunoSEQ multiplex PCR; TCRdb keeps in-frame clones, though not all of them. The sample contains about 2 million clones, 95% of which appear only once. Sequenced input: naive CD4+ T cells sorted from blood. Specified subset: CD45RA+ positively selected. The receptors here all came from a man between 18 and 35 years old in good health.

V usage is TRBV11-2 and J usage is TRBJ2-7, with 7 positions matching TRBD2. The germline V gene has CDR1 SGHAT and CDR2 FQNNGV. V shed 4 bases and J 4 bases; nucleotides not matched to a gene: 7. This CDR3 comprises 14 residues. CDR3 nucleotide sequence: TGTGCCAGCAGCTGGCGCGGGAGTGTATACGAGCAGTACTTC. It specifies CASSWRGSVYEQYF.

The chain links TRBV5-8 to TRBJ2-3; unclear D gene. CDR3 length: 14 amino acids. Trimming pared 1 base from V and 3 bases from J, leaving 9 bases between. The V gene's germline CDR1 is SGHTS and CDR2 YDEGEE. The CDR3 protein is CASSLFSVTDTQYF. The CDR3 bases are TGTGCCAGCAGCTTGTTTAGTGTGACAGATACGCAGTATTTT.

A note on this clone: This CDR3 is also generated by other DNA sequences in the sample. V is TRBV20-1 and J is TRBJ2-5; the D gene is possibly TRBD2 (7 bases). Trimming stripped 6 bases from V and 5 bases from J, with 10 bases between. This CDR3 comprises 11 residues. Germline-derived CDR1 and CDR2 are DFQATT and SNEGSKA (reference sequence). This CDR3 reads CSARGGETQYF. CDR3 coding DNA: TGCAGTGCAAGGGGGGGGGAGACCCAGTACTTC.

The chain links TRBV9 to TRBJ2-6, with a tentative D call TRBD1 (6 bases). Deletions cut 6 bases from V and 4 bases from J, with 23 bases between. The CDR3 covers 18 residues. The germline V gene has CDR1 SGDLS and CDR2 YYNGEE. CDR3 loop: CASTFNRDTPLGANVLTF. The DNA of the CDR3 is TGTGCCAGCACTTTTAATCGGGACACCCCGTTAGGGGCCAACGTCCTGACTTTC.

The chain couples TRBV10-3 to TRBJ1-2, with a weak D call TRBD1 (6 bases). In germline, CDR1 is ENHRY, CDR2 SYGVKD. This CDR3 has 13 residues. Trimming pared 9 bases from V and 6 bases from J, leaving 17 bases between. The CDR3 DNA sequence: TGTGCCATGGAAAGGACAGCGGGGGATGGCTACACCTTC. Encoded protein: CAMERTAGDGYTF.

V and J are TRBV10-3 and TRBJ1-5; 7 bases line up with TRBD1. The junction had 2 bases not matched to a gene; V was cut back by 2 bases and J by 4 bases. Germline V lookup: CDR1 ENHRY, CDR2 SYGVKD. The CDR3 has 14 amino acids. The DNA of the CDR3 is TGTGCCATCAGTGAGCCGACAGGGAATCAGCCCCAGCATTTT. This encodes CAISEPTGNQPQHF.

The chain couples TRBV10-3 to TRBJ2-7, with TRBD1 matching over 7 bases. Germline assignment: CDR1 ENHRY and CDR2 SYGVKD. The J segment lost 1 base and the V segment lost 5 bases, leaving 2 bases of the junction unmatched. CDR3 size: 13 residues. The CDR3 spells CAISPTGSYEQYF. CDR3 coding DNA: TGTGCCATCAGTCCGACAGGGTCCTACGAGCAGTACTTC.

The chain combines TRBV30 with TRBJ1-1; D is unclear. The CDR3 is 11 residues long. CDR1 and CDR2 (germline): GTSNPN, SVGIG (reference sequence). V was cut by 2 bases and J by 8 bases, with 9 bases left in between. CDR3 protein: CAWSSNWEAFF. CDR3 sequence (DNA): TGTGCCTGGAGTTCAAACTGGGAAGCTTTCTTT.

This chain links TRBV9 with TRBJ1-2; 7 bases align to TRBD1. The germline V gene encodes CDR1 SGDLS and CDR2 YYNGEE. With 6 bases clipped from V and 2 bases from J, the junction kept 10 bases outside the gene matches. CDR3 length equals 15 residues. The CDR3 region is CASTRGQGDNYGYTF. The CDR3 bases are TGTGCCAGCACGAGGGGGCAGGGCGACAACTATGGCTACACCTTC. Supplemented by reference TRBV9 and TRBJ1-2, the full variable domain reads DSGVTQTPKHLITATGQRVTLRCSPRSGDLSVYWYQQSLDQGLQFLIQYYNGEERAKGNILERFSAQQFPDLHSELNLSSLELGDSALYFCASTRGQGDNYGYTFGSGTRLTVV.

This clone was found a few times. This chain uses TRBV5-1 with TRBJ2-5; D is perhaps TRBD2 (6 bases). The germline V gene encodes CDR1 SGHRS and CDR2 YFSETQ. The CDR3 totals 12 residues. Trimming removed 2 bases from V and 11 bases from J, with 13 bases in between. The DNA of the CDR3 is TGCGCCAGCAGCTTTGAAAGTCGGGAGCAGTACTTC. It is translated as CASSFESREQYF.

The chain has TRBV28 and TRBJ2-7; D perhaps matches TRBD2 (6 bases). V lost 7 bases, J lost 3 bases, and 16 bases lay in between. The CDR3 covers 14 residues. Germline loops: CDR1 MDHEN, CDR2 SYDVKM. The CDR3 sequence is CASMSGVKFYEQYF. In nucleotides, the CDR3 is TGTGCCAGCATGTCGGGGGTGAAGTTCTACGAGCAGTACTTC.

This clone came up once. In DNA form, the CDR3 reads TGTGCCAGCAGCTCGGGACTAGCGGGGACCACAGATACGCAGTATTTT. Translation gives CASSSGLAGTTDTQYF. This rearrangement joins TRBV7-9 to TRBJ2-3; 13 nucleotides match TRBD2. Germline lookup yields CDR1 SEHNR and CDR2 FQNEAQ (reference sequence). V lost 4 bases and J lost 2; bases outside the gene matches: 3. This CDR3 contains 16 residues.

CDR3 in amino acids: CASSLDPGQSYEQYF. CDR3 coding DNA: TGTGCCAGCAGTTTAGATCCGGGACAGTCCTACGAGCAGTACTTC. This chain connects TRBV28 to TRBJ2-7, with TRBD1 matching over 7 bases. Germline V gene data show CDR1 as MDHEN and CDR2 as SYDVKM. V was pared by 2 bases and J by 1 base, with 5 bases of the junction left unmatched. CDR3 size: 15 residues.

This clone was detected a few times. The V gene is TRBV4-1, the J gene TRBJ1-6, with no clear D. The CDR3 extends over 15 amino acids. CDR1 is MGHRA, CDR2 YSYEKL, per germline. V lost 1 base and J lost 7, with 11 bases in between. This CDR3 reads CASSQGQGGNSPLHF. The CDR3, as DNA: TGCGCCAGCAGCCAAGGACAAGGCGGGAATTCACCCCTCCACTTT.

This chain uses TRBV18 with TRBJ1-4, with 7 bases fitting TRBD1. Trimming took 6 bases from V and 0 from J; bases not matched to a gene: 10. The CDR3 is made up of 17 amino acids. Germline loops: CDR1 KGHSH, CDR2 LQKENI. The CDR3 protein is CASSLQGTPSTNEKLFF. Here the CDR3 DNA reads TGTGCCAGCTCTTTACAGGGGACGCCCTCAACTAATGAAAAACTGTTTTTT.

The table lists this clone with a few counts. The CDR3 protein is CASSESQVAYEQYF. For the CDR3, the DNA is TGTGCCAGCAGTGAATCGCAAGTAGCCTACGAGCAGTACTTC. The genes are TRBV25-1 and TRBJ2-7; D is uncertain. Germline V lookup: CDR1 MGHDK, CDR2 SYGVNS. The ends were cut back, 1 base at V and 2 bases at J, with 9 bases in the middle. There are 14 residues in the CDR3.

This clone is a singleton in its sample. The rearrangement joins TRBV7-9 to TRBJ1-2; TRBD1 aligns across 7 bases. Germline V lookup: CDR1 SEHNR, CDR2 FQNEAQ (reference sequence). The CDR3 contains 13 residues. J lost 4 bases, V lost 3 bases, and 2 bases had no gene match. CDR3 DNA: TGTGCCAGCAGCTTGGGACAGTTCTATGGCTACACCTTC. As protein: CASSLGQFYGYTF.

This chain uses TRBV2 with TRBJ2-7, with a weak D call TRBD1 (5 bases). V was trimmed by 3 bases and J by 3 bases, leaving 18 bases between them. The germline CDR1 and CDR2 sequences are SNHLY and FYNNEI. The CDR3 totals 16 residues. CDR3: CASSEGSGMYNYEQYF. The CDR3 DNA sequence: TGTGCCAGCAGTGAGGGATCAGGGATGTATAACTACGAGCAGTACTTC. Drawing the rest from reference TRBV2 and TRBJ2-7, the complete variable domain is EPEVTQTPSHQVTQMGQEVILRCVPISNHLYFYWYRQILGQKVEFLVSFYNNEISEKSEIFDDQFSVERPDGSNFTLKIRSTKLEDSAMYFCASSEGSGMYNYEQYFGPGTRLTVT.

The rearrangement uses TRBV12-5 and TRBJ2-3; the D is unclear. The CDR3 has 13 residues. The V end was cut by 4 bases, the J end by 5 bases, with 10 bases between. CDR1 is LGHNT and CDR2 is FRNRAP in the germline V gene. In nucleotides, the CDR3 is TGTGCTAGTGGTTCTAACAAAGAAGATACGCAGTATTTT. This gives the protein CASGSNKEDTQYF. The entire variable domain, with the rest obtained from reference TRBV12-5 and TRBJ2-3, is as follows: DARVTQTPRHKVTEMGQEVTMRCQPILGHNTVFWYRQTMMQGLELLAYFRNRAPLDDSGMPKDRFSAEMPDATLATLKIQPSEPRDSAVYFCASGSNKEDTQYFGPGTRLTVL.

The chain has TRBV10-3 and TRBJ2-3; 7 bases map to TRBD1. The CDR3 runs 15 residues. The J segment lost 6 bases and the V segment lost 2 bases, leaving 8 bases of the junction unmatched. From germline, CDR1 is ENHRY and CDR2 SYGVKD. The CDR3 here is CAISEDRVFVDTQYF. CDR3 DNA sequence: TGTGCCATCAGTGAGGACAGGGTTTTTGTGGATACGCAGTATTTT.

In its sample, this clone was seen a few times. The sample has other DNA sequences that encode this CDR3 too. The J gene is TRBJ1-1, the V gene TRBV30; maybe TRBD1 (5 bases). V was trimmed by 3 bases and J by 3 bases, leaving 11 bases between them. This CDR3 comprises 13 residues. Germline lookup yields CDR1 GTSNPN and CDR2 SVGIG (reference sequence). CDR3 nucleotides: TGTGCCTGGAGGGGTCGAGGGGACACTGAAGCTTTCTTT. Translating gives CAWRGRGDTEAFF.

The genes are TRBV5-1 and TRBJ2-5; TRBD1 is a possible D gene (6 bases). V was trimmed by 3 bases and J by 2 bases, leaving 23 bases between them. The CDR3 contains 18 residues. Germline assignment: CDR1 SGHRS and CDR2 YFSETQ. For the CDR3, the DNA is TGCGCCAGCAGCTCTTTGGGCCTACGGACAGACTCACAAGAGACCCAGTACTTC. Its translation is CASSSLGLRTDSQETQYF.

This clone appeared a few times. The rearrangement uses TRBV3-1 (or the pseudogene TRBV3-2) and TRBJ2-7; D is undetermined. Germline CDR1 is LGHDT and CDR2 is YNNKEL (reference sequence). The V gene lost 5 bases and the J gene lost 10 bases, with 3 bases spanning the gap. This CDR3 has 8 amino acids. The CDR3 DNA reads as TGTGCCAGCAGCTCACAGTACTTC. This translates into CASSSQYF.